The next 20 T cell receptor beta chains were all read from a single sample in a study of T cells in Graves' hyperthyroidism and ophthalmopathy. Amplification targeted TCR beta CDR3 regions from RNA transcripts. Carried out on the TCR CDR3, a first-round RT-PCR used the HTBI primer set. A single record per CDR3 protein comes from TCRdb applying MiXCR to the multiplex PCR reads. This sample has hundreds of thousands of distinct CDR3 sequences, with 15% to 20% found just once. Sequencing input: blood. The receptors come from a woman in her thirties with Graves' hyperthyroidism.

This clonotype was observed many times. The chain joins TRBV5-1 to TRBJ2-1, with a tentative D call TRBD1 (6 bases). CDR3 size: 12 residues. Germline V gene sequence: CDR1 SGHRS, CDR2 YFSETQ. The V end lost 0 bases, the J end lost 10 bases, and 8 bases lay between the germline ends. CDR3 sequence: CASSLGTGEQFF. DNA of the CDR3: TGCGCCAGCAGCTTGGGTACAGGGGAGCAGTTCTTC.

There are many counts of this clonotype. This sequence joins TRBV30 and TRBJ2-1; D gene unclear. Trimming removed 4 bases from V and 7 bases from J, with 17 bases in between. The length of the CDR3 is 14 residues. CDR1 is GTSNPN and CDR2 is SVGIG in the germline V gene (reference sequence). The CDR3 loop is CAWIIFGVMNEQFF. The CDR3 DNA sequence: TGTGCCTGGATTATATTTGGGGTAATGAATGAGCAGTTCTTC. Drawing the rest from reference TRBV30 and TRBJ2-1, the complete variable domain is SQTIHQWPATLVQPVGSPLSLECTVEGTSNPNLYWYRQAAGRGLQLLFYSVGIGQISSEVPQNLSASRPQDRQFILSSKKLLLSDSGFYLCAWIIFGVMNEQFFGPGTRLTVL.

This clonotype was recorded at least ten times. The chain joins TRBV2 to TRBJ1-2; 9 bases match TRBD1. V was clipped by 6 bases and J by 4 bases; unmatched bases: 9. Germline CDR1 is SNHLY and CDR2 is FYNNEI. This CDR3 contains 15 residues. Here the CDR3 reads CASSADRGHTYGYTF. Here the CDR3 DNA reads TGTGCCAGCAGCGCGGACAGGGGCCATACCTATGGCTACACCTTC.

Many counts were recorded for this clonotype. This sequence joins TRBV7-3 and TRBJ1-1; 7 nucleotides match TRBD1. J gave up 4 bases and V 6 bases, and 5 bases lay outside the gene matches. CDR1 and CDR2 from the germline V gene are SGHTA and FQGTGA. This CDR3 has 13 residues. CDR3: CASRFSGGTEAFF. CDR3 coding DNA: TGTGCCAGCAGATTCTCAGGGGGCACTGAAGCTTTCTTT.

Concerning this clonotype itself: The germline gene is not matched at one end of the junction; a read error may be the cause. V gene TRBV15 combines with J gene TRBJ1-2; 9 bases line up with TRBD1. Germline CDR1 is LNHNV and CDR2 is YYDKDF (reference sequence). The CDR3 loop spans 17 amino acids. CDR3 sequence (DNA): TGTACCACCAGCAGAACCGGTCTGGGACAGGGTACCTATGGCTACACCTTC. Its translation is CTTSRTGLGQGTYGYTF.

This clonotype was recorded at least ten times. The rearrangement joins TRBV7-2 to TRBJ2-3, with TRBD2 matching 7 bases. The CDR3 sequence is 15 residues long. Unmatched junction bases numbered 4, after V lost 4 bases and J lost 0 bases. Germline CDR1 reads SGHTA; CDR2 reads FQGNSA. The CDR3, as DNA: TGTGCCAGCAGCTCTCTAGCGGAAAGCACAGATACGCAGTATTTT. Amino acids: CASSSLAESTDTQYF.

This chain joins TRBV19 and TRBJ2-2; 10 bases map to TRBD2. Germline V lookup: CDR1 LNHDA, CDR2 SQIVND (reference sequence). The CDR3 is 14 residues long. V gave up 10 bases and J gave up 5 bases; unmatched junction bases: 7. CDR3 sequence reads: CATRTSGRTGELFF. As DNA, the CDR3 is TGTGCCACCCGGACTAGCGGACGGACCGGGGAGCTGTTTTTT.

This clonotype was seen only a few times. V gene TRBV4-1 combines with J gene TRBJ2-7, with 8 bases aligning to TRBD1. The germline CDR1 and CDR2 sequences are MGHRA and YSYEKL. The CDR3 extends over 15 amino acids. V shed 4 bases, J shed 6 bases, and the junction held 11 bases outside the gene matches. The CDR3 here is CASSRMGQGAIEQYF. CDR3 bases: TGCGCCAGCAGCCGAATGGGGCAGGGGGCGATCGAGCAGTACTTC.

This clonotype has ten or more counts. J is TRBJ2-1 and V is TRBV7-3; 8 bases map to TRBD1. J was trimmed by 4 bases and V by 5 bases; bases with no gene match: 7. CDR3 length equals 15 residues. CDR1 is SGHTA and CDR2 is FQGTGA in the germline V gene. As DNA, the CDR3 is TGTGCCAGCAGCCTCACAGGGGGTCAGTACAATGAGCAGTTCTTC. It yields the protein CASSLTGGQYNEQFF.

This clonotype was recorded many times. The rearrangement uses TRBV20-1 and TRBJ1-1; D not resolved. Germline V lookup: CDR1 DFQATT, CDR2 SNEGSKA (reference sequence). V shed 0 bases and J shed 0 bases, with 5 bases lying between them. This CDR3 is built from 13 residues. As DNA, the CDR3 is TGCAGTGCTAGAGACGGGGTGAACACTGAAGCTTTCTTT. Protein sequence: CSARDGVNTEAFF.

Only a few counts were recorded for this clonotype. The J gene is TRBJ2-2, the V gene TRBV5-1, with D uncertain. The V and J ends lost 6 bases and 4 bases respectively, with 7 bases between them. Germline lookup yields CDR1 SGHRS and CDR2 YFSETQ. CDR3 length: 12 residues. The CDR3 is CASTSSTGELFF. CDR3 in DNA: TGCGCCAGCACCTCTAGCACCGGGGAGCTGTTTTTT.

There are a few counts of this clonotype. The chain carries TRBV6-1 and TRBJ1-1, with TRBD1 matching 7 bases. Germline CDR1 is MNHNS and CDR2 is SASEGT. There are 13 residues in the CDR3. The V segment lost 8 bases and the J segment 6 bases; nucleotides outside the gene matches: 9. CDR3 amino acids: CASSLTGVAEAFF. The CDR3 DNA reads as TGTGCCAGCTCCCTAACAGGGGTGGCTGAAGCTTTCTTT.

This CDR3 is CASSSGTTLNTEAFF. The CDR3 coding sequence is TGTGCCAGCAGCTCCGGGACGACCTTGAACACTGAAGCTTTCTTT. V is TRBV6-2 or TRBV6-3 and J is TRBJ1-1; the D gene is possibly TRBD1 (5 bases). The CDR3 spans 15 residues. The germline V gene encodes CDR1 MNHEY and CDR2 SVGEGT. Trimming took 6 bases from V and 0 from J, leaving 14 bases between them.

This clonotype showed up just once. The chain is built from TRBV10-3 and TRBJ1-4, with unresolved D. Germline loops: CDR1 ENHRY, CDR2 SYGVKD. The CDR3 is 15 amino acids. The V and J ends lost 0 bases and 3 bases respectively, with 8 bases between them. The CDR3 loop is CAISESTAANEKLFF. CDR3 coding DNA: TGTGCCATCAGTGAGTCAACAGCGGCTAATGAAAAACTGTTTTTT.

This clonotype came up a few times. The chain has TRBV28 and TRBJ2-7, with D maybe TRBD1 (5 bases). The CDR3 extends over 13 amino acids. Per the germline V gene, CDR1 is MDHEN and CDR2 is SYDVKM. V was clipped by 5 bases and J by 3 bases, with 11 bases between them. The CDR3, as DNA: TGTGCCAGCAGTCGACAGCCAAGCTACGAGCAGTACTTC. Protein sequence: CASSRQPSYEQYF.

This clonotype was counted a few times. The rearrangement links TRBV19 to TRBJ2-7; 10 bases map to TRBD2. The CDR3 totals 15 residues. V was clipped by 6 bases and J by 0 bases; unmatched bases: 5. Germline assignment: CDR1 LNHDA and CDR2 SQIVND (reference sequence). CDR3 sequence reads: CASSFGTSDSYEQYF. The CDR3 DNA is TGTGCCAGTAGCTTCGGGACTAGCGACTCCTACGAGCAGTACTTC.

The chain links TRBV30 to TRBJ1-5; 11 bases align to TRBD1. The CDR3 is 14 residues long. The V gene's germline CDR1 is GTSNPN and CDR2 SVGIG (reference sequence). After removal of 3 bases from V and 4 bases from J, the junction contained 2 bases not matched to a gene. CDR3 sequence: CAWRGQGANQPQHF. CDR3 in DNA: TGTGCCTGGAGAGGACAGGGGGCGAATCAGCCCCAGCATTTT.

The gene calls are TRBV28 and TRBJ2-7; TRBD2 matches at 9 bases. In germline, CDR1 is MDHEN, CDR2 SYDVKM. This CDR3 region has 16 residues. With 2 bases clipped from V and 0 bases from J, the junction kept 5 bases outside the gene matches. DNA of the CDR3: TGTGCCAGCAGTTTAAGCGCGGGGGGGGCCTCCTACGAGCAGTACTTC. Translated, it gives CASSLSAGGASYEQYF. Filled out from reference TRBV28 and TRBJ2-7, the complete variable domain reads DVKVTQSSRYLVKRTGEKVFLECVQDMDHENMFWYRQDPGLGLRLIYFSYDVKMKEKGDIPEGYSVSREKKERFSLILESASTNQTSMYLCASSLSAGGASYEQYFGPGTRLTVT.

This clonotype was seen ten or more times. The chain employs TRBV28 and TRBJ1-1; D is unresolved. V lost 1 base and J lost 2, with 8 bases in between. This CDR3 is built from 14 residues. CDR1 MDHEN and CDR2 SYDVKM come from the germline V gene. The CDR3 nucleotides read TGTGCCAGCAGTTTATCGGGGTTCAACACTGAAGCTTTCTTT. It encodes CASSLSGFNTEAFF.

This clonotype turned up a few times. The chain carries TRBV28 and TRBJ1-5; 7 bases align to TRBD1. Germline CDR1 and CDR2: MDHEN and SYDVKM. This CDR3 comprises 14 residues. V shed 5 bases, J shed 7 bases, and the junction held 8 bases outside the gene matches. DNA for the CDR3: TGTGCCAGCAGTGAACAGGGGAAGGAACAGCCCCAGCATTTT. Encoded protein: CASSEQGKEQPQHF.